This T cell receptor (beta chain) came from a study of blood T cell repertoires in COVID-19. Study-level background: Samples of COVID-19 (acute and convalescent) were obtained from the United States, Italy and Spain. In each case, the material was cDNA or gDNA derived from T cells, B-cell-depleted T cells, or PBMCs.

Per the authors' pipeline: The authors estimated nucleated cell counts from reference gene primer amplification. Sequencing was performed with immunoSEQ multiplex PCR; in TCRdb, only in-frame clones are kept and a portion is missing. V and J calls and clone size are those listed in that table; D and trimming were worked out from the DNA. The profile covers 110,000 to 150,000 clones, with 84% appearing a single time and 35% to 50% taken by the ten largest. V gave up 6 bases and J gave up 7 bases; unmatched junction bases: 12. Per the germline V gene, CDR1 is SQVTM and CDR2 is ANQGSEA. The CDR3 spans 13 residues.

This chain uses TRBV29-1 with TRBJ2-7, with TRBD2 matching over 7 bases. The sample taken for sequencing was peripheral blood. The sequence derives from a human donor in a cohort sampled during active COVID-19. The CDR3 reads CSVRPRGRGEQYF. Here the CDR3 DNA reads TGCAGCGTCCGGCCCCGGGGGAGGGGAGAGCAGTACTTC.